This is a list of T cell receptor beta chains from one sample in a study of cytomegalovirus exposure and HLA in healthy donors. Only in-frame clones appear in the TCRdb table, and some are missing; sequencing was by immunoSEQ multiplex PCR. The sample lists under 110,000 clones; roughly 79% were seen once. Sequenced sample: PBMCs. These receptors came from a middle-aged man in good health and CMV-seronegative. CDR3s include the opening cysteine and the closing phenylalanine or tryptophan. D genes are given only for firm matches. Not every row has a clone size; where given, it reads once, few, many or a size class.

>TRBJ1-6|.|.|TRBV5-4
TGTGCCAGCAGCTTAAACAGGGATGGGAATTCACCCCTCCACTTT
CASSLNRDGNSPLHF
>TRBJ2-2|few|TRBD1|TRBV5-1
TGCGCCAGCAGGGTAACAGGGGAAACCGGGGAGCTGTTTTTT
CASRVTGETGELFF
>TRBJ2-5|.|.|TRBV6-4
TGTGCCAGCAGTGACGGATTGTGGAGACGTAAATCCGAGACCCAGTACTTC
CASSDGLWRRKSETQYF
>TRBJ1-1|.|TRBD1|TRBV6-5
TGTGCCAGCAGTTGGGACAGGCTCCAGACCACTGAAGCTTTCTTT
CASSWDRLQTTEAFF
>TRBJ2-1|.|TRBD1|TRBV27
TGTGCCAGCAGCCCAACCGGCAGGGGGCCTTACAATGAGCAGTTCTTC
CASSPTGRGPYNEQFF
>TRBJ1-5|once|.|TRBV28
TGTGCCAGCAGTTCCGGGACACCATCTAATCAGCCCCAGCATTTT
CASSSGTPSNQPQHF
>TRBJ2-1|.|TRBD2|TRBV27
TGTGCCAGCAGGACTAGCGGGGGGGCCTACAATGAGCAGTTCTTC
CASRTSGGAYNEQFF
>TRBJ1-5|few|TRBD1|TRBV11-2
TGTGCCAGCAGCTTAGAGGGGGGACAGGGGCAGCATTTT
CASSLEGGQGQHF
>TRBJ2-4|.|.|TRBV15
TGTGCCACCAGCAGGGTGACATTAGCCAAAAACATTCAGTACTTC
CATSRVTLAKNIQYF
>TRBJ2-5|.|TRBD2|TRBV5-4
TGTGCCAGCAGCCCCTGGCTGGTCTCGCGGGAGGAGGAGACCCAGTACTTC
CASSPWLVSREEETQYF
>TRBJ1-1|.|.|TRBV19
TGTGCCAGTAGTATTGGGCGGGCTGTCGAGACTGAAGCTTTCTTT
CASSIGRAVETEAFF
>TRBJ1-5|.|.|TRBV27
TGTGCCAGCAGTTTACACGGCTCCAGGGGAAAGCAGCCCCAGCATTTT
CASSLHGSRGKQPQHF
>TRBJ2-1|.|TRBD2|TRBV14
TGTGCCAGCAGCCAAGATCGTAGCGGGGGTTCCTACAATGAGCAGTTCTTC
CASSQDRSGGSYNEQFF
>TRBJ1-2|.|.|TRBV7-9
TGTGCCAGCAGCTTACAGGGAGGCCAGGAGTATGGCTACACCTTC
CASSLQGGQEYGYTF
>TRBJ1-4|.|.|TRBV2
TGTGCCAGCAGTCAGGCGGGAGGATCTAATGAAAAACTGTTTTTT
CASSQAGGSNEKLFF
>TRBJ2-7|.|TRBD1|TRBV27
TGTGCCAGCAGTTTATCGGGACAGGCCTCCTACGAGCAGTACTTC
CASSLSGQASYEQYF
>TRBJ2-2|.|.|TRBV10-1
TGCGCCAGCAGTGAGTCCTCCACCGGGGAGCTGTTTTTT
CASSESSTGELFF
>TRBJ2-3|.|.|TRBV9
TGTGCCAGCAGCGTAGTTGCGCGGGCTAGCACAGATACGCAGTATTTT
CASSVVARASTDTQYF
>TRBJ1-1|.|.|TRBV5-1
TGCGCCAGCAGCTTGGATCCGGGTAACACTGAAGCTTTCTTT
CASSLDPGNTEAFF
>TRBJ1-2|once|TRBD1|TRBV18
TGTGCCAGCTCACCAAAACGGACAGGGTATGGCTACACCTTC
CASSPKRTGYGYTF
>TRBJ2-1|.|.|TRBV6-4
TGTGCCAGCAGTGAGGACAACTACAATGAGCAGTTCTTC
CASSEDNYNEQFF
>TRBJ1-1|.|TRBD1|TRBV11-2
TGTGCCAGCAGCTTTATTACAGGGGTTGAAGCTTTCTTT
CASSFITGVEAFF
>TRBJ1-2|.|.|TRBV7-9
TGTGCCAGCAGCAACCGGGGGGTTAACTATGGCTACACCTTC
CASSNRGVNYGYTF
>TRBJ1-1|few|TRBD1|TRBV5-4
TGTGCCAGCAGCTCTAACAGGGGGCTAAGCACTGAAGCTTTCTTT
CASSSNRGLSTEAFF
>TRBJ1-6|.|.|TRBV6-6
TGTGCCAGCAGTTATCGCGGGAGCTCCTATAATTCACCCCTCCACTTT
CASSYRGSSYNSPLHF
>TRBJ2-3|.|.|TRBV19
TGTGCCAGTAGTATCAGGGCCTCTAGTGGAGATACGCAGTATTTT
CASSIRASSGDTQYF
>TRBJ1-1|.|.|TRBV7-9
TGTGCCAGCAGCCAAGCCCGGGGAGTTGAAGCTTTCTTT
CASSQARGVEAFF
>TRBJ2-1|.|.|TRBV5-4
TGTGCCAGCAGCTTGAGGCTAGGGGCCAATGAGCAGTTCTTC
CASSLRLGANEQFF
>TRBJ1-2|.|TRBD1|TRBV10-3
TGTGCCATCAGTGACGCCCGGGACAGCTATGGCTACACCTTC
CAISDARDSYGYTF
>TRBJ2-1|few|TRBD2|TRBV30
TGTGCCTGGAGTGACCACCCTCTAGCGGGGGGGCGTTATGAGCAGTTCTTC
CAWSDHPLAGGRYEQFF
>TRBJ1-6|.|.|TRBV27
TGTGCCAGCAGTCCCTCAGGGGTCTCCTATAATTCACCCCTCCACTTT
CASSPSGVSYNSPLHF
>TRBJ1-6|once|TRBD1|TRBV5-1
TGCGCCAGCAGCGGGTTACAGGGGAATAATTCACCCCTCCACTTT
CASSGLQGNNSPLHF
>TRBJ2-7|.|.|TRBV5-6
TGTGCCAGCAGCTTGGTGGGGGCCTCCTACGAGCAGTACTTC
CASSLVGASYEQYF
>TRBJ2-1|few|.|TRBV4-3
TGCGCCAGCAGCCAAGGGAGCGGATTATACAATGAGCAGTTCTTC
CASSQGSGLYNEQFF
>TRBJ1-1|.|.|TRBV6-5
TGTGCCAGCAGATCAGGGGACGCGACTGAAGCTTTCTTT
CASRSGDATEAFF
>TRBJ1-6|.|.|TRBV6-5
TGTGCCAGCAGTTACTCGTCAGATGCACCCCTCCACTTT
CASSYSSDAPLHF
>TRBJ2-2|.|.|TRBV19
TGTGCCAGTCAGGGGCCAAACACCGGGGAGCTGTTTTTT
CASQGPNTGELFF
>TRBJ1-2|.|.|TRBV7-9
TGTGCCAGCAGCTTAGAATCTGGGGGGACGGCGGGCTACACCTTC
CASSLESGGTAGYTF
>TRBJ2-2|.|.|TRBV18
TGTGCCAGCTCACCACCAGCTACAGGGACCGGGGAGCTGTTTTTT
CASSPPATGTGELFF
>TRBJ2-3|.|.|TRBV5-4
TGTGCCAGCAGCTTGGACTACCGCGGGAATACGCAGTATTTT
CASSLDYRGNTQYF
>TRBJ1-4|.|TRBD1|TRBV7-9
TGTGCCAGCAGCGGCGAGACAGGGCAAGGTGAAAAACTGTTTTTT
CASSGETGQGEKLFF
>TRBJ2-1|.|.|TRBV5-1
TGCGCCAGCAGCTTGATTGGGAGCGAGCAGTTCTTC
CASSLIGSEQFF
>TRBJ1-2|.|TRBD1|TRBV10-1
TGCGCCAGTTCCCCGGGACAGGGGGCCCAAGGCTACACCTTC
CASSPGQGAQGYTF
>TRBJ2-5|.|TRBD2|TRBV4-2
TGTGCCAGCAGCCAAGATGAGCGGGGGGGCGGGGAGACCCAGTACTTC
CASSQDERGGGETQYF
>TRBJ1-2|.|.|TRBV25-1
TGTGCCAGCGGCGAGTCGGGCAGGGAGGCTGGCTACACCTTC
CASGESGREAGYTF
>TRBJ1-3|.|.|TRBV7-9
TGTTCCAGCAGCTGGCCTCGGACAGAGAGCTCTGGAAACACCATATATTTT
CSSSWPRTESSGNTIYF
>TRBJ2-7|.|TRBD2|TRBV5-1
TGCGCCAGCAGCTTGGCGGCTAGCGGGACTAACGAGCAGTACTTC
CASSLAASGTNEQYF
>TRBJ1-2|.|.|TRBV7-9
TGTTCCAGCAGCAGGGACACTCTTAGAGGAGGCTACACCTTC
CSSSRDTLRGGYTF
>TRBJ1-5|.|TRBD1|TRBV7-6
TGTGCCAGCAGCTCGGACAGGGTTAGCAATCAGCCCCAGCATTTT
CASSSDRVSNQPQHF
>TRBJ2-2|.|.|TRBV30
TGTGCCTGGAGTGTAGGCAGGGCGAACACCGGGGAGCTGTTTTTT
CAWSVGRANTGELFF
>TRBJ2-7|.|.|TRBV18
TGTGCCAGCTCACCCCCGCGACAGTCTGGCTACGAGCAGTACTTC
CASSPPRQSGYEQYF
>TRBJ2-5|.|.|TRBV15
TGTGCCACCAGCAGTCGGCAGGGCCAAGAGACCCAGTACTTC
CATSSRQGQETQYF
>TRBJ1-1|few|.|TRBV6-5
TGTGCCAGCAGTTTCTGGTCCGGGGTAGCCACTGAAGCTTTCTTT
CASSFWSGVATEAFF